This TCR beta chain was recovered during a study of cytomegalovirus exposure and HLA in healthy donors. Here immunoSEQ multiplex PCR was the method, and the copy in TCRdb shows in-frame clones only, minus some. Of 330,000 or so clones listed, more than 80% are singletons. Broader study findings: CMV antigen specificity of a few CMV-associated chains was confirmed in vitro. The study flagged about 150 TCR beta chains as cytomegalovirus-associated.

Turning to this clone: The antigen is not known.

The CDR3 is 15 residues long. Germline loops: CDR1 SGHTA, CDR2 FQGTGA. Losses at the gene ends were 5 bases for V and 4 bases for J; bases not matched to a gene: 8. The rearrangement links TRBV7-3 to TRBJ2-7; 10 positions match TRBD2. The sample comprised PBMCs. The origin of this receptor is a woman aged 18-29 years in good health and CMV-seronegative. The CDR3 protein is CASSLRAGGPYEQYF. As DNA, the CDR3 is TGTGCCAGCAGCCTTAGAGCGGGAGGGCCATACGAGCAGTACTTC.